This entry describes one TCR beta chain. This sample was included in a study of T cell responses to AZD1222 COVID-19 vaccine. Measured with immunoSEQ multiplex PCR; TCRdb has only the in-frame clones, and not every one. This table has 150,000 to 200,000 clones, roughly 92% appearing once. The CDR3 runs 16 residues. In germline, CDR1 is MNHNS, CDR2 SASEGT. Trimming removed 2 bases from V and 0 bases from J, with 11 bases in between. This TCR was sampled from an adult in good health. V usage is TRBV6-1 and J usage is TRBJ2-1; no clear D gene. The sample here was peripheral blood, taken on day 0 of AZD1222 vaccination. The CDR3 is CASSEFPVSSYNEQFF. The CDR3 DNA follows: TGTGCCAGCAGTGAATTCCCCGTTAGCTCCTACAATGAGCAGTTCTTC.